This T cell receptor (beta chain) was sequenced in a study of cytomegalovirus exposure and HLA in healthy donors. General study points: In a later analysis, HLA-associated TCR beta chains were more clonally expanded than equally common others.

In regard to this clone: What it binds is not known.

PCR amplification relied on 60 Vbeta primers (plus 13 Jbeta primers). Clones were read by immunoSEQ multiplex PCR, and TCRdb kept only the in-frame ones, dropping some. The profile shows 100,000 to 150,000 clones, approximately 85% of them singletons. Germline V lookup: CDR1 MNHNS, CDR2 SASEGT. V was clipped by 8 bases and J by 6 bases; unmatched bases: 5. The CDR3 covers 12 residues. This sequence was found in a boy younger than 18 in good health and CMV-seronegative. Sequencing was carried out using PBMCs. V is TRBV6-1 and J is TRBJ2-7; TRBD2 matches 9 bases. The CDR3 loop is CASSFSGSEQYF. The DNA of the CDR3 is TGTGCCAGCTCGTTTAGCGGGAGCGAGCAGTACTTC.